The 25 T cell receptor beta chains below all came from one sample that was sequenced in a study of T cells in localized non-small cell lung cancer. Some clones are missing from TCRdb's copy, which holds only in-frame ones; the method was immunoSEQ multiplex PCR. The repertoire holds tens of thousands of clones, with 82% as singletons. The sample here was peripheral blood, taken before any cancer treatment. All receptors derive from a male donor aged 60 or over with stage III squamous cell lung carcinoma.

The J gene is TRBJ1-6, the V gene TRBV6-5, with 8 bases identical to TRBD1. Germline loops: CDR1 MNHEY, CDR2 SVGAGI. Trimming cost V 7 bases and J 7 bases; bases outside gene matches: 3. The CDR3 is 13 amino acids. CDR3 protein: CASTRDRNSPLHF. The CDR3 region has the DNA TGTGCCAGCACCCGGGACAGGAATTCACCCCTCCACTTT.

The chain joins TRBV10-2 to TRBJ1-1; maybe TRBD1 (5 bases). The CDR3 contains 14 residues. The germline V gene encodes CDR1 WSHSY and CDR2 SAAADI. V gave up 6 bases and J gave up 1 base, with 12 bases separating them. The DNA for the CDR3 is TGCGCCAGCAGCGTACAGGTCCCGAACACTGAAGCTTTCTTT. It codes for CASSVQVPNTEAFF.

DNA for the CDR3: TGCAGCGTTGGTAAAGGACAGGGCTACGAGCAGTACTTC. Protein sequence: CSVGKGQGYEQYF. V and J are TRBV29-1 and TRBJ2-7; TRBD1 aligns across 8 bases. The CDR3 extends over 13 amino acids. The V gene's germline CDR1 is SQVTM and CDR2 ANQGSEA. The V and J ends lost 4 bases and 3 bases, in that order; junction bases with no gene match: 5.

V usage is TRBV29-1 and J usage is TRBJ2-6; D is unresolved. Germline CDR1 is SQVTM and CDR2 is ANQGSEA. This CDR3 comprises 13 residues. The germline V and J ends were trimmed by 1 base and 3 bases, with 4 bases remaining between them. As DNA, the CDR3 is TGCAGCGTTGAAGGGGTTGGGGCCAACGTCCTGACTTTC. Its protein is CSVEGVGANVLTF.

V and J are TRBV7-9 and TRBJ2-6, with TRBD1 identical over 7 bases. Unmatched junction bases numbered 11, after V lost 8 bases and J lost 1 base. The length of the CDR3 is 17 residues. Germline V gene lookup returns CDR1 SEHNR and CDR2 FQNEAQ (reference sequence). The CDR3 reads CASGGQAPFSGANVLTF. The DNA for the CDR3 is TGTGCCAGCGGAGGACAGGCCCCTTTTTCTGGGGCCAACGTCCTGACTTTC.

This clone was seen more than once but under ten times. The chain links TRBV6-5 to TRBJ1-2; D remains unclear. The germline V gene encodes CDR1 MNHEY and CDR2 SVGAGI. Trimming cost V 4 bases and J 5 bases, with 5 bases left between them. CDR3 size: 11 residues. Here the CDR3 reads CASSSGYGYTF. Here the CDR3 DNA reads TGTGCCAGCAGTTCTGGATATGGCTACACCTTC.

V is TRBV5-4 and J is TRBJ2-1; D might be TRBD1 (6 bases). Trimming cost V 1 base and J 8 bases, with 7 bases left between them. The CDR3 contains 12 residues. Per the germline V gene, CDR1 is SGHNT and CDR2 is YYREEE (reference sequence). The CDR3 sequence is CASSLPGDEQFF. DNA of the CDR3: TGTGCCAGCAGCTTGCCAGGGGATGAGCAGTTCTTC.

This rearrangement joins TRBV13 to TRBJ2-3, with 12 bases that match TRBD2. The junction had 7 bases not matched to a gene; V was cut back by 3 bases and J by 3 bases. The length of the CDR3 is 17 residues. Germline V lookup: CDR1 PRHDT, CDR2 FYEKMQ (reference sequence). In DNA form, the CDR3 reads TGTGCCAGCAGCTTGCGACTAGCGGGAGTGCGGACAGATACGCAGTATTTT. It specifies CASSLRLAGVRTDTQYF.

This clone was detected only once. The chain combines TRBV12-5 with TRBJ2-1; TRBD1 aligns across 10 bases. The V segment lost 1 base and the J segment 3 bases; nucleotides outside the gene matches: 15. The germline gives CDR1 LGHNT, CDR2 FRNRAP. This CDR3 is 20 amino acids long. The CDR3 bases are TGTGCTAGTGGTTTGGCACCGGGACAGGGGAACTATGGGGACTACAATGAGCAGTTCTTC. This sequence encodes CASGLAPGQGNYGDYNEQFF.

V is TRBV2 and J is TRBJ2-1; 7 positions match TRBD1. From germline, CDR1 is SNHLY and CDR2 FYNNEI. This CDR3 spans 13 amino acids. V lost 7 bases, J lost 6 bases, and 6 bases stayed unmatched. The CDR3 sequence is CASMGQYFNEQFF. The CDR3 coding sequence is TGTGCCAGCATGGGACAGTATTTCAATGAGCAGTTCTTC.

The chain recombines TRBV2 with TRBJ1-4, with D possibly matching TRBD1 (5 bases). V lost 4 bases to trimming and J lost 8 bases, with 8 bases between them. Germline V CDR1 and CDR2: SNHLY, FYNNEI. The length of the CDR3 is 12 residues. CDR3 amino acids: CASSVSGEKLFF. As DNA, the CDR3 is TGTGCCAGCAGTGTTTCAGGGGAAAAACTGTTTTTT.

In this sample, this clone turned up a few times. The chain is built from TRBV4-2 and TRBJ1-6, with D possibly TRBD1 on 6 matching bases. The V end lost 0 bases, the J end lost 7 bases, and 10 bases lay between the germline ends. Germline lookup yields CDR1 LGHNA and CDR2 YNFKEQ. This CDR3 contains 15 residues. CDR3 in amino acids: CASSQEGGSNSPLHF. DNA of the CDR3: TGTGCCAGCAGCCAAGAAGGGGGGTCCAATTCACCCCTCCACTTT.

This clone was observed once. This chain connects TRBV9 to TRBJ2-1; a weak D match, TRBD1 (6 bases). CDR1 and CDR2 (germline): SGDLS, YYNGEE. The CDR3 is 15 amino acids. V shed 2 bases and J shed 7 bases, with 16 bases lying between them. CDR3 protein: CASSVDRLTANEQFF. CDR3 DNA: TGTGCCAGCAGCGTTGACAGGCTGACGGCAAATGAGCAGTTCTTC.

The chain is built from TRBV30 and TRBJ1-1; D remains unclear. The CDR3 sequence is 12 residues long. Germline CDR1 and CDR2: GTSNPN and SVGIG (reference sequence). The V end lost 4 bases, the J end lost 7 bases, and 13 bases lay between the germline ends. This CDR3 is CAWIGGRGEAFF. The CDR3 DNA sequence: TGTGCCTGGATAGGTGGCCGCGGTGAAGCTTTCTTT.

This clone appeared a single time. The chain links TRBV2 to TRBJ2-7, with 7 bases identical to TRBD1. Looked up from germline, CDR1 is SNHLY and CDR2 is FYNNEI. The CDR3 runs 14 residues. With 3 bases clipped from V and 5 bases from J, the junction kept 7 bases outside the gene matches. The DNA for the CDR3 is TGTGCCAGCAGTGAGCCTGACAGGGTTAACGAGCAGTACTTC. This gives the protein CASSEPDRVNEQYF.

The chain links TRBV6-1 to TRBJ2-2; 9 nucleotides align to TRBD2. Looked up from germline, CDR1 is MNHNS and CDR2 is SASEGT. The V segment lost 1 base and the J segment 7 bases; nucleotides outside the gene matches: 10. This CDR3 comprises 17 residues. DNA of the CDR3: TGTGCCAGCAGTGAAGGGGCCGGCGGGAGGGATTTCGGGGAGCTGTTTTTT. Protein: CASSEGAGGRDFGELFF.

J is TRBJ1-1 and V is TRBV6-6, with D possibly TRBD1 on 6 matching bases. Trimming left V 6 bases short and J 0 bases short, with 11 bases between. This CDR3 has 14 residues. Germline lookup yields CDR1 MNHNY and CDR2 SVGAGI (reference sequence). The CDR3 nucleotides are TGTGCCAGCAGATCGACAGGTATGAACACTGAAGCTTTCTTT. It specifies CASRSTGMNTEAFF.

This clone was counted a single time. The rearrangement uses TRBV6-5 and TRBJ1-5; TRBD1 matches at 7 bases. Losses at the gene ends were 6 bases for V and 5 bases for J; bases not matched to a gene: 7. This CDR3 is 14 amino acids long. CDR1 and CDR2 from the germline V gene are MNHEY and SVGAGI. The DNA for the CDR3 is TGTGCCAGCAGGACCCATACAGGGGATCAGCCCCAGCATTTT. Translating gives CASRTHTGDQPQHF.

The chain uses TRBV6-5 and TRBJ2-2, with a possible D match to TRBD1 (6 bases). The germline V gene has CDR1 MNHEY and CDR2 SVGAGI. The CDR3 is 15 residues long. The V and J ends lost 5 bases and 0 bases respectively, with 10 bases between them. CDR3 sequence reads: CASSRRGSNTGELFF. The CDR3 nucleotides read TGTGCCAGCAGTCGCAGGGGATCGAACACCGGGGAGCTGTTTTTT.

Only a few counts were recorded for this clone. This sequence joins TRBV29-1 and TRBJ2-7; D gene uncertain. V was trimmed by 1 base and J by 4 bases, leaving 5 bases between them. This CDR3 is 11 amino acids long. CDR1 is SQVTM, CDR2 ANQGSEA, per germline. CDR3 residues: CSVEGKYEQYF. The CDR3 DNA reads as TGCAGCGTTGAAGGAAAGTACGAGCAGTACTTC.

The chain couples TRBV2 to TRBJ1-2; TRBD1 aligns across 10 bases. This CDR3 is 13 amino acids long. The V gene end was trimmed by 7 bases and the J gene end by 8 bases; junction bases not matched to a gene: 7. Germline V CDR1 and CDR2: SNHLY, FYNNEI. CDR3 sequence (DNA): TGTGCCAGCACTTCAGGGACAGGGGTCGGCTACACCTTC. Translating gives CASTSGTGVGYTF.

V usage is TRBV7-2 and J usage is TRBJ2-7, with 7 bases fitting TRBD2. V dropped 4 bases and J dropped 3; count of bases not matched to a gene: 9. This CDR3 spans 15 amino acids. CDR1 SGHTA and CDR2 FQGNSA come from the germline V gene. CDR3 DNA sequence: TGTGCCAGCAGCTACGGAAGCGGGAAGATCTACGAGCAGTACTTC. This codes for CASSYGSGKIYEQYF.

About this clone itself: Different DNA sequences within this sample yield the same CDR3. The chain has TRBV7-9 and TRBJ2-3, with D maybe TRBD2 (5 bases). Trimming took 3 bases from V and 0 from J, leaving 10 bases between them. The germline V gene has CDR1 SEHNR and CDR2 FQNEAQ (reference sequence). There are 15 residues in the CDR3. CDR3 DNA sequence: TGTGCCAGCAGCTTGGGGAGAGACAGCACAGATACGCAGTATTTT. Translated, it gives CASSLGRDSTDTQYF.

The V and J genes are TRBV30 and TRBJ1-5; D is perhaps TRBD1 (5 bases). Trimming cost V 0 bases and J 5 bases, with 20 bases left between them. Germline V gene sequence: CDR1 GTSNPN, CDR2 SVGIG (reference sequence). CDR3 length: 17 residues. The CDR3 DNA reads TGTGCCTGGAGTGTAAGGGGACTGAGGCCCCCGTATCAGCCCCAGCATTTT. Translating it yields CAWSVRGLRPPYQPQHF.

This sequence joins TRBV19 and TRBJ2-2; 9 nucleotides align to TRBD2. This CDR3 contains 16 residues. V shed 7 bases and J 0 bases; nucleotides not matched to a gene: 6. Looked up from germline, CDR1 is LNHDA and CDR2 is SQIVND (reference sequence). The CDR3 protein is CASKTSGFSNTGELFF. DNA of the CDR3: TGTGCCAGTAAGACTAGCGGTTTCTCGAACACCGGGGAGCTGTTTTTT.